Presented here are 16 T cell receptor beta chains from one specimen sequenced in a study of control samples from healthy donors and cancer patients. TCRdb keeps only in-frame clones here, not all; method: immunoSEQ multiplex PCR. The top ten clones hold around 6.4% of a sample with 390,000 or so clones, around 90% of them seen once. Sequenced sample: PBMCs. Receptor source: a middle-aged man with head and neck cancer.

As DNA, the CDR3 is TGTGCCAGCACCCCGGAGGGTAGAGAGGAGCAGTACTTC. Translated: CASTPEGREEQYF. The chain is built from TRBV6-6 and TRBJ2-7, with D possibly matching TRBD2 (6 bases). The CDR3 covers 13 residues. The germline V and J ends were trimmed by 7 bases and 7 bases, with 17 bases remaining between them. Germline V gene data show CDR1 as MNHNY and CDR2 as SVGAGI (reference sequence).

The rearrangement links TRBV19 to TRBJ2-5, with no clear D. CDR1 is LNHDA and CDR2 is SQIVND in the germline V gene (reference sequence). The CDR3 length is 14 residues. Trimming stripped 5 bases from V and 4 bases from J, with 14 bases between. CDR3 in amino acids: CASSAPQHGETQYF. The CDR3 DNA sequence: TGTGCCAGTAGTGCACCCCAGCACGGAGAGACCCAGTACTTC.

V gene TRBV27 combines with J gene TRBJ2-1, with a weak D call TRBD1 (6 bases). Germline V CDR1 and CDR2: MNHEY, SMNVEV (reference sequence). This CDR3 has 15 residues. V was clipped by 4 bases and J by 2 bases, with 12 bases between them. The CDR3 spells CASSSQGIPYNEQFF. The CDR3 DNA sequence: TGTGCCAGCAGTTCACAGGGAATTCCCTACAATGAGCAGTTCTTC.

The DNA of the CDR3 is TGTGCCAGCAGTTTATGGGTTGTGCAGGGATCCTACGAGCAGTACTTC. Encoded protein: CASSLWVVQGSYEQYF. The chain has TRBV28 and TRBJ2-7, with D perhaps TRBD1 (5 bases). V was clipped by 0 bases and J by 1 base, with 13 bases between them. Germline-derived CDR1 and CDR2 are MDHEN and SYDVKM. CDR3 length equals 16 residues.

The CDR3 loop is CAWSGQEYNQPQHF. CDR3 in DNA: TGTGCCTGGTCGGGACAGGAGTACAATCAGCCCCAGCATTTT. The rearrangement joins TRBV30 to TRBJ1-5; 8 nucleotides match TRBD1. The CDR3 sequence is 14 residues long. CDR1 and CDR2 from the germline V gene are GTSNPN and SVGIG (reference sequence). Trimming cost V 5 bases and J 3 bases; bases outside gene matches: 6.

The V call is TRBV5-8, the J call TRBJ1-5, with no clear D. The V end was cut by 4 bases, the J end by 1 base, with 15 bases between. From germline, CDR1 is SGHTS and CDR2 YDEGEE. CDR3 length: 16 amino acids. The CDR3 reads CASSLDPPGSNQPQHF. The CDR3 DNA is TGTGCCAGCAGCCTAGACCCCCCGGGGAGCAATCAGCCCCAGCATTTT.

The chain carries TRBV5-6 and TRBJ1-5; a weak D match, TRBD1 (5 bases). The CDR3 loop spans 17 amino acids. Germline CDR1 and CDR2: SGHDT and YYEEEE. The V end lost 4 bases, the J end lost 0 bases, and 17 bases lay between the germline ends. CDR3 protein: CASSAGTDDYSNQPQHF. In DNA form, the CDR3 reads TGTGCCAGCAGCGCCGGGACGGACGACTATAGCAATCAGCCCCAGCATTTT.

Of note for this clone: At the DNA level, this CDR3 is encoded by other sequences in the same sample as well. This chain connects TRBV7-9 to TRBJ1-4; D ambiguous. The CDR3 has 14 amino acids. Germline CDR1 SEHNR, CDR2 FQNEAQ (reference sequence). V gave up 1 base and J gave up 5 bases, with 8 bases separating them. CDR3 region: CASSLGGANEKLFF. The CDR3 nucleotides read TGTGCCAGCAGCTTAGGGGGAGCGAATGAAAAACTGTTTTTT. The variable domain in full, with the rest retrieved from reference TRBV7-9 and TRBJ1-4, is DTGVSQNPRHKITKRGQNVTFRCDPISEHNRLYWYRQTLGQGPEFLTYFQNEAQLEKSRLLSDRFSAERPKGSFSTLEIQRTEQGDSAMYLCASSLGGANEKLFFGSGTQLSVL.

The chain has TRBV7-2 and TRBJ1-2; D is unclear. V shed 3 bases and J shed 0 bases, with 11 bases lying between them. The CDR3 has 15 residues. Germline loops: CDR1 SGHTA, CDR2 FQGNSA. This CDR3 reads CASSLAPETNYGYTF. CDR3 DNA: TGTGCCAGCAGCTTGGCCCCAGAGACTAACTATGGCTACACCTTC.

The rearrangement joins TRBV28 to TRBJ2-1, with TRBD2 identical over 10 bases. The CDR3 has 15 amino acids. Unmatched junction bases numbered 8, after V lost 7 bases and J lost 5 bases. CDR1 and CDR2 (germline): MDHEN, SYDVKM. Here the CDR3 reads CASTLQRGGNNEQFF. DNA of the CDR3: TGTGCCAGCACACTACAGCGGGGGGGCAACAATGAGCAGTTCTTC.

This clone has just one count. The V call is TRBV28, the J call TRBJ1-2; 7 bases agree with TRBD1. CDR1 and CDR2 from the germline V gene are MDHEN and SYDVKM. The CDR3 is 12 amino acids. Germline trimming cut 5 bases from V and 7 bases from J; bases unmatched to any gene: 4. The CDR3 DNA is TGTGCCAGCAGTACCTACAGGGGTGGCTACACCTTC. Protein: CASSTYRGGYTF.

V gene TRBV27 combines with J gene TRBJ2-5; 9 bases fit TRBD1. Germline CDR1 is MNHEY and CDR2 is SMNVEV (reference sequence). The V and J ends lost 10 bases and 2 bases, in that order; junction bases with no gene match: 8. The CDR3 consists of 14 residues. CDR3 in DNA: TGTGCCAAGACGGGACAGGGTGGGCAAGAGACCCAGTACTTC. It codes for CAKTGQGGQETQYF.

The CDR3 bases are TGTGCCAGCCAGAGACAGTTCGGGAACACTGAAGCTTTCTTT. Its protein product is CASQRQFGNTEAFF. The chain uses TRBV19 and TRBJ1-1; weak D call: TRBD1 (5 bases). The V end was cut by 9 bases, the J end by 1 base, with 15 bases between. CDR3 length equals 14 residues. Germline V gives CDR1 LNHDA, CDR2 SQIVND (reference sequence).

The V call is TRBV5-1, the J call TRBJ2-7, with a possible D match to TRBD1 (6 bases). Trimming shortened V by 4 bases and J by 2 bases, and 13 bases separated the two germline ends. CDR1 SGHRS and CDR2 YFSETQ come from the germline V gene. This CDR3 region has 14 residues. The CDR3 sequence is CASSLGQSTYEQYF. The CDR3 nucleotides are TGCGCCAGCAGCCTTGGACAGTCCACCTACGAGCAGTACTTC. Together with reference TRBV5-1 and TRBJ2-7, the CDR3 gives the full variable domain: KAGVTQTPRYLIKTRGQQVTLSCSPISGHRSVSWYQQTPGQGLQFLFEYFSETQRNKGNFPGRFSGRQFSNSRSEMNVSTLELGDSALYLCASSLGQSTYEQYFGPGTRLTVT.

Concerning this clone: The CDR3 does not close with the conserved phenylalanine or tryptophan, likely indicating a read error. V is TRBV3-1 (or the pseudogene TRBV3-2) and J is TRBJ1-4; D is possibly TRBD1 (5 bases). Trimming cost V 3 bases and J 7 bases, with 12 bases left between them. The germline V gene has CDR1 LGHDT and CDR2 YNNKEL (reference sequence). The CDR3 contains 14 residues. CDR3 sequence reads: CASSQGGVTEKLFS. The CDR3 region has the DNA TGTGCCAGCAGCCAGGGAGGGGTAACTGAAAAACTGTTTTCT.

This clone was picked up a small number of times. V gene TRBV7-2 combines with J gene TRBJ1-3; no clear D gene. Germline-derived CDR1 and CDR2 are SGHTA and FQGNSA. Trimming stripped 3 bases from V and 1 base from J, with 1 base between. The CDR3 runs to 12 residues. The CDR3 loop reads CASSFSGNTIYF. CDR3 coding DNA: TGTGCCAGCAGCTTTTCTGGAAACACCATATATTTT.